This T cell receptor (beta chain) originates from a study of blood T cell repertoires in COVID-19. Researchers sorted participants into cohorts using their self-reported clinical history. Authors' processing steps: Amplification of reference gene primers provided the estimated nucleated cell counts. Sequencing was performed with immunoSEQ multiplex PCR; in TCRdb, only in-frame clones are kept and a portion is missing. V, J and clone size are taken as reported in that table, and D and trimming were inferred from the DNA itself. The sample has around 310,000 clones, around nine tenths seen once. Trimming removed 5 bases from V and 1 base from J; junction bases left unmatched: 4. The germline gives CDR1 SGHNT, CDR2 YENEEA. CDR3 length equals 15 residues.

The TCR sequence derives from a woman between 35 and 50 years old who had recovered from COVID-19. Sequenced sample: PBMCs or T cells enriched from blood (not recorded which). The chain carries TRBV11-3 and TRBJ2-1; the match to TRBD1 covers 8 bases. CDR3: CASSAGTGSYNEQFF. The CDR3 DNA is TGTGCCAGCAGCGCCGGGACAGGATCCTACAATGAGCAGTTCTTC.